This TCR beta chain was retrieved from a study of T-cell memory formation after mild COVID-19. Study as a whole: Among the donors, TCR clusters were largely specific to each donor.

MiXCR was run by TCRdb on the 5' RACE reads, yielding one entry per CDR3 protein. The sample yields approximately 210,000 distinct CDR3 sequences, about 11% seen once. Broader study findings: Contracting clones, day 15 to 85, had balanced CD4/CD8, and later expanders favored CD4+. Chiefly within CM and EM were the contracting CD4+ clones; CD8+ ones were within EMRA. Some clones that responded were present in memory (sampled pre-infection), which suggests cross-reactive memory joined.

The sample holds a few counts of this clonotype. Its antigen remains unknown. This CDR3 spans 13 amino acids. CDR1 is MNHEY and CDR2 is SVGAGI in the germline V gene. Trimming removed 2 bases from V and 5 bases from J, with 9 bases in between. The sequence was obtained from a man aged 18 to 30 who had mild COVID-19 (a few samples of this study predate the infection). Cell type and time point are not known. The chain couples TRBV6-5 to TRBJ2-5; D may be TRBD1 or TRBD2 (6 bases each). Sequencing used PBMCs or a T cell subset sorted from them (not recorded which). DNA for the CDR3: TGTGCCAGCAGTTACCCGGGGGCGGAGACCCAGTACTTC. Protein: CASSYPGAETQYF.